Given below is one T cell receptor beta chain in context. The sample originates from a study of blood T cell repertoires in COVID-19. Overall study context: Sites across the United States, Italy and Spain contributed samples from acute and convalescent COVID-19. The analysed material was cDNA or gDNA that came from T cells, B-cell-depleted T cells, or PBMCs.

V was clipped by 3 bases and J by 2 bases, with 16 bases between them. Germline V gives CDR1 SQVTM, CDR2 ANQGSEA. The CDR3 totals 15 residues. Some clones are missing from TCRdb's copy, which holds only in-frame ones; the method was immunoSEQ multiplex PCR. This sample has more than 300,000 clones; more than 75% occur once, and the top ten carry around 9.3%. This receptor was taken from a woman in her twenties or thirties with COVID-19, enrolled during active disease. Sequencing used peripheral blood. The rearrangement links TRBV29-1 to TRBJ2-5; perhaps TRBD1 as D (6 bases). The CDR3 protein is CSVERGGLGQETQYF. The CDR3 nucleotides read TGCAGCGTTGAGCGAGGGGGTCTGGGTCAAGAGACCCAGTACTTC.